The clone carrying this T cell receptor (beta chain) was observed a handful of times. Its antigen remains unknown. This CDR3 has 15 residues. V trimming: 0 bases; J trimming: 3 bases; junction bases outside the gene matches: 7. Germline CDR1 reads DFQATT; CDR2 reads SNEGSKA (reference sequence). The data stem from a study of molecular identifiers for immune sequencing clone quantification. General study results and limits: Sizes of highly expanded clones could be underestimated through identical TCRs sharing a barcode. Clones above 20 RNA copies contained over 99% of effector molecules and under 1% of naive molecules.

TCRdb passed the PCR reads through MiXCR, listing each CDR3 protein once. The sample yields about 510,000 distinct CDR3 sequences, less than 30% seen once. Sorting captured naive CD8 T cells as CD8+CD4-CCR7+CD45RA+. The TCR comes from a human donor in good health. Some libraries in this study had Jurkat cell RNA spiked in. This chain links TRBV20-1 with TRBJ2-7, with 8 bases identical to TRBD2. Sequenced: naive CD8+ T cells from blood, with Jurkat cell RNA spiked in. Stated subset: FACS-sorted CD8+CD4-CCR7+CD45RA+ naive T cells. The CDR3, as DNA: TGCAGTGCTAGAGAAGCACGGGGGGGGTACTACGAGCAGTACTTC. Its translation is CSAREARGGYYEQYF.